The subject of this entry is one T cell receptor (beta chain). Its antigen is undetermined. The sample is drawn from a study of beta chain features in type 1 diabetes. V was pared by 3 bases and J by 2 bases, with 10 bases of the junction left unmatched. The CDR3 consists of 16 residues. The germline CDR1 and CDR2 sequences are SGHRS and YFSETQ. Whole-study results and caveats: Any HLA effect on TCRB rearrangement was left unresolved by small sub-analyses. There was a moderate but significant shortening of TCRB CDR3s in all four CD4+ subsets of Type 1 diabetes patients.

The investigators reverse transcribed all of the isolated RNA, so they sequenced expressed TCRB transcripts. Here immunoSEQ multiplex PCR was the method, and the copy in TCRdb shows in-frame clones only, minus some. The sample comprises under 950,000 clones, 15% to 20% of which are singletons, and around 0.02% rests with the top ten. The chain links TRBV5-1 to TRBJ2-7; 8 nucleotides line up with TRBD2. Sequencing was carried out using naive CD4+ T cells from blood. This clonotype was obtained from a young woman in good health. The CDR3 reads CASSSAAGGNTYEQYF. Written as DNA, the CDR3 is TGCGCCAGCAGCTCTGCTGCGGGAGGCAACACCTACGAGCAGTACTTC. Complete variable domain (other parts from reference TRBV5-1 and TRBJ2-7): KAGVTQTPRYLIKTRGQQVTLSCSPISGHRSVSWYQQTPGQGLQFLFEYFSETQRNKGNFPGRFSGRQFSNSRSEMNVSTLELGDSALYLCASSSAAGGNTYEQYFGPGTRLTVT.